Included here is one T cell receptor (beta chain) sequence, with context. The sample comes from a study of blood T cell repertoires in COVID-19. Study-level background: Acute and convalescent COVID-19 specimens originated in the United States, Italy and Spain.

As processed by the authors: Researchers report that nucleated cell counts were estimated from reference gene primer amplification. Clones were read by immunoSEQ multiplex PCR, and TCRdb kept only the in-frame ones, dropping some. That table furnishes V, J and clone size, whereas the DNA furnished D and trimming. The sample has about 130,000 clones; 85% are singletons. V lost 0 bases, J lost 6 bases, and 14 bases stayed unmatched. CDR1 and CDR2 from the germline V gene are LGHNA and YSLEER. CDR3 length: 18 amino acids. Sequencing was done on a sample of peripheral blood. The TCR sequence derives from a woman older than 75 with acute or convalescent COVID-19. The chain employs TRBV4-3 and TRBJ1-2, with 9 positions matching TRBD1. DNA for the CDR3: TGCGCCAGCAGCCAAGATATATTCAATTGGGGACAGGGTCATGGCTACACCTTC. Translated, it gives CASSQDIFNWGQGHGYTF.